These 18 T cell receptor beta chains were sequenced from one sample in a study of lymphopenia after photon versus proton radiotherapy. Produced via immunoSEQ multiplex PCR; TCRdb's table is partial and in-frame only. The table shows 40,000 or so clones, with around 86% occurring only once. The material sequenced was peripheral blood, taken from a patient treated with photon-based radiotherapy. The receptors here all came from a man aged 35-49 years with gastric cancer.

The V call is TRBV4-3, the J call TRBJ2-3, with D hard to call. Trimming cost V 1 base and J 6 bases, with 17 bases left between them. The CDR3 has 16 amino acids. Germline CDR1 and CDR2: LGHNA and YSLEER. CDR3 nucleotide sequence: TGCGCCAGCAGCCAAGGGAGAGGAGAGGCTGGGGATACGCAGTATTTT. Its translation: CASSQGRGEAGDTQYF.

The rearrangement links TRBV18 to TRBJ1-1; D is undetermined. The CDR3 runs to 13 residues. V was clipped by 7 bases and J by 0 bases, with 9 bases between them. Germline-derived CDR1 and CDR2 are KGHSH and LQKENI. In DNA form, the CDR3 reads TGTGCCAGCTTACCCGACCTGAACACTGAAGCTTTCTTT. Amino acids: CASLPDLNTEAFF.

The chain joins TRBV4-1 to TRBJ1-1, with D possibly TRBD1 on 6 matching bases. Germline lookup yields CDR1 MGHRA and CDR2 YSYEKL. The CDR3 is made up of 18 amino acids. The V end was cut by 2 bases, the J end by 1 base, with 20 bases between. The DNA of the CDR3 is TGCGCCAGCAGCCAAAAACCCGCGGGGGGGGCCGGGAACACTGAAGCTTTCTTT. As protein: CASSQKPAGGAGNTEAFF.

The chain links TRBV27 to TRBJ2-1; 7 nucleotides line up with TRBD1. This CDR3 contains 16 residues. Per germline, CDR1 MNHEY and CDR2 SMNVEV (reference sequence). V lost 5 bases and J lost 4; bases outside the gene matches: 11. The CDR3 coding sequence is TGTGCCAGCAGTCCCCTCGTAGGGGGCTGGTACAATGAGCAGTTCTTC. Translating it yields CASSPLVGGWYNEQFF.

V usage is TRBV27 and J usage is TRBJ1-1; D call uncertain. The germline V gene encodes CDR1 MNHEY and CDR2 SMNVEV (reference sequence). The V end was cut by 2 bases, the J end by 2 bases, with 12 bases between. This CDR3 region has 15 residues. The CDR3 bases are TGTGCCAGCAGTTTAGGGAGAGCGGCTAACACTGAAGCTTTCTTT. Amino acids: CASSLGRAANTEAFF.

V is TRBV27 and J is TRBJ2-5; D not resolved. Judging by the DNA end, TRBJ2-7 fits better; the J call may be wrong. The germline CDR1 and CDR2 sequences are MNHEY and SMNVEV (reference sequence). CDR3 length: 13 residues. The CDR3 nucleotides read TGTGCCAGCAGTTTAAAACCGGCCTACGAGCAGTACTTC. As protein: CASSLKPAYEQYF.

The chain combines TRBV2 with TRBJ1-2; TRBD1 matches 10 bases. Germline CDR1 and CDR2: SNHLY and FYNNEI. CDR3 size: 15 residues. The ends lost 6 bases at V and 4 bases at J; junction bases unmatched: 8. The CDR3 loop reads CASRATGGSIYGYTF. The CDR3 DNA sequence: TGTGCCAGCAGAGCGACAGGGGGCTCCATCTATGGCTACACCTTC.

This rearrangement joins TRBV5-1 to TRBJ2-3; D remains unclear. Germline CDR1 and CDR2: SGHRS and YFSETQ. CDR3 length: 15 amino acids. The V gene lost 0 bases and the J gene lost 0 bases, with 8 bases spanning the gap. CDR3 sequence (DNA): TGCGCCAGCAGCTTGGAGGGATCTAGCACAGATACGCAGTATTTT. This sequence encodes CASSLEGSSTDTQYF. The whole variable domain, remainder taken from reference TRBV5-1 and TRBJ2-3, is KAGVTQTPRYLIKTRGQQVTLSCSPISGHRSVSWYQQTPGQGLQFLFEYFSETQRNKGNFPGRFSGRQFSNSRSEMNVSTLELGDSALYLCASSLEGSSTDTQYFGPGTRLTVL.

This clone was detected once. This chain connects TRBV27 to TRBJ1-1, with D maybe TRBD1 (5 bases). This CDR3 has 13 amino acids. Trimming pared 8 bases from V and 3 bases from J, leaving 13 bases between. CDR1 and CDR2 (germline): MNHEY, SMNVEV (reference sequence). As DNA, the CDR3 is TGTGCCAGCTCGTGGGGCCTGGACACTGAAGCTTTCTTT. It is translated as CASSWGLDTEAFF.

This rearrangement joins TRBV18 to TRBJ1-2; TRBD1 matches at 9 bases. V lost 2 bases and J lost 4; bases outside the gene matches: 8. The CDR3 spans 16 residues. Germline loops: CDR1 KGHSH, CDR2 LQKENI. CDR3 bases: TGTGCCAGCTCACCATCGAACAGGGGGCGGAGCTATGGCTACACCTTC. Translating gives CASSPSNRGRSYGYTF. Full variable domain (rest looked up from reference TRBV18 and TRBJ1-2): NAGVMQNPRHLVRRRGQEARLRCSPMKGHSHVYWYRQLPEEGLKFMVYLQKENIIDESGMPKERFSAEFPKEGPSILRIQQVVRGDSAAYFCASSPSNRGRSYGYTFGSGTRLTVV.

This rearrangement joins TRBV28 to TRBJ1-2; D gene unclear. V lost 5 bases to trimming and J lost 5 bases, with 6 bases between them. CDR3 length: 11 amino acids. Germline loops: CDR1 MDHEN, CDR2 SYDVKM. The CDR3, as DNA: TGTGCCAGCAGTCTCCAATATGGCTACACCTTC. This codes for CASSLQYGYTF.

Notes on this clone: The junction departs from the called germline gene at one end, perhaps through a read error. This chain uses TRBV15 with TRBJ2-6, with TRBD1 identical over 11 bases. Germline V gene data show CDR1 as LNHNV and CDR2 as YYDKDF (reference sequence). CDR3 length: 14 residues. The CDR3 loop reads CATSRGQGVNVLTF. In DNA form, the CDR3 reads TGTGCCACCAGCAGGGGACAGGGGGTCAACGTCCTGACTTTC.

This chain connects TRBV13 to TRBJ1-2; 10 bases agree with TRBD1. The CDR3 is 13 residues long. The V and J ends lost 5 bases and 8 bases, in that order; junction bases with no gene match: 5. Germline CDR1 PRHDT, CDR2 FYEKMQ (reference sequence). CDR3 in DNA: TGTGCCAGCAGCACTGGACAGGGGGGAGGCTACACCTTC. Protein product: CASSTGQGGGYTF.

This chain uses TRBV6-4 with TRBJ1-2, with D tentatively TRBD1 (6 bases). Deletions cut 4 bases from V and 8 bases from J, with 17 bases between. Germline CDR1 and CDR2: MRHNA and SNTAGT. CDR3 length equals 14 residues. The CDR3 sequence: CASSAEGGHSGYTF. The CDR3 DNA reads as TGTGCCAGCAGTGCGGAGGGGGGGCACAGCGGCTACACCTTC.

The chain is built from TRBV4-3 and TRBJ1-2; possibly TRBD1 for D (5 bases). Deletions cut 0 bases from V and 4 bases from J, with 12 bases between. Germline lookup yields CDR1 LGHNA and CDR2 YSLEER. The CDR3 sequence is 15 residues long. CDR3 sequence (DNA): TGCGCCAGCAGCCAAGATTGGGGACCGGGCTATGGCTACACCTTC. Residues: CASSQDWGPGYGYTF.

V usage is TRBV7-8 and J usage is TRBJ1-4; 8 positions match TRBD1. V shed 0 bases, J shed 12 bases, and the junction held 3 bases outside the gene matches. Germline CDR1 and CDR2: SGHVS and FQNEAQ. The length of the CDR3 is 13 residues. In DNA form, the CDR3 reads TGTGCCAGCAGCTTAGCGGAACAGGGGGAACTGTTTTTT. Residues: CASSLAEQGELFF.

This clone was counted between two and nine times. This chain links TRBV10-3 with TRBJ1-2, with 8 bases matching TRBD1. CDR1 is ENHRY and CDR2 is SYGVKD in the germline V gene. Trimming removed 4 bases from V and 5 bases from J; junction bases left unmatched: 3. This CDR3 contains 13 residues. The CDR3 sequence is CAISVQGGYGYTF. CDR3 nucleotide sequence: TGTGCCATCAGTGTACAGGGGGGATATGGCTACACCTTC.

The V gene is TRBV6-6, the J gene TRBJ2-7; D assignment may be TRBD1 or TRBD2 (5 bases each). The CDR3 length is 14 residues. The V end was cut by 6 bases, the J end by 6 bases, with 18 bases between. Per germline, CDR1 MNHNY and CDR2 SVGAGI (reference sequence). In DNA, the CDR3 is TGTGCCAGCAGCCACGGGACGTCCGACCGCGAGCAGTACTTC. Translation gives CASSHGTSDREQYF.